The rows below give T cell receptor beta chains drawn from one sample of a study of blood T cell repertoires in COVID-19. Generated by immunoSEQ multiplex PCR, the TCRdb table keeps only in-frame clones and is missing some. The sample holds over 55,000 clones; 84% are singletons and the top ten take roughly 9.3%. Material for sequencing was peripheral blood. The receptors were gathered from a man at least 80 years old with COVID-19, enrolled during active disease. Each CDR3 is given with its conserved first and last residue. A D gene is named only where the DNA matches it firmly. Only some rows state a clone size, as once, few, many or a class for expanded clones.

clone_size j_call d_call v_call cdr3_nt cdr3_aa
. TRBJ2-5 TRBD2 TRBV5-6 TGTGCCAGCAGCTTCCGGACTAGCGGGAGGGCCCTAGGGGAGACCCAGTACTTC CASSFRTSGRALGETQYF
. TRBJ1-1 TRBD1 TRBV7-9 TGTGCCAGCAGCTTAGACGGACAGGGTAATGCTGAAGCTTTCTTT CASSLDGQGNAEAFF
. TRBJ2-3 . TRBV2 TGTGCCAGCACCCCGGGGAACAGGGTGACAGATACGCAGTATTTT CASTPGNRVTDTQYF
. TRBJ2-3 TRBD2 TRBV4-3 TGCGCCAGCGCCCGGGGCGTAGCGGGGTCAGATACGCAGTATTTT CASARGVAGSDTQYF
. TRBJ2-1 TRBD2 TRBV5-4 TGTGCCAGCAGCTTGGAGGCTAGCGGGAGCTCCTACAATGAGCAGTTCTTC CASSLEASGSSYNEQFF
. TRBJ2-1 TRBD2 TRBV10-2 TGCGCCAGCAGTGAGCGGGCTAGCGGGCCTTACAATGAGCAGTTCTTC CASSERASGPYNEQFF
few TRBJ1-5 . TRBV28 TGTGCCAGCAGTTTAATAAGGGTCGGAGGGGAGGGCAATCAGCCCCAGCATTTT CASSLIRVGGEGNQPQHF
. TRBJ2-1 . TRBV29-1 TGCAGCGTTGAAGGGGCATATGAGCAGTTCTTC CSVEGAYEQFF
. TRBJ1-5 . TRBV30 TGTGCCGGCAATCGGGGAATCAATCAGCCCCAGCATTTT CAGNRGINQPQHF
. TRBJ1-4 TRBD1 TRBV14 TGTGCCAGCAGCCAAGTGGGACAGGCTAATGAAAAACTGTTTTTT CASSQVGQANEKLFF
. TRBJ1-6 TRBD1 TRBV18 TGTGCCAGCTCACCTTTTAGGACAGGGGTTAACTCACCCCTCCACTTT CASSPFRTGVNSPLHF
. TRBJ2-7 TRBD1 TRBV27 TGTGCCAGCAGTTTATCCACAGGGGGCGTCGAGCAGTACTTC CASSLSTGGVEQYF
. TRBJ2-4 . TRBV7-2 TGTGCCATTGGTGGGGCGGGGGCCAAAAACATTCAGTACTTC CAIGGAGAKNIQYF
. TRBJ1-6 . TRBV5-1 TGCGCCAGCAGCTTGGACGGGGGTTACTCCTATAATTCACCCCTCCACTTT CASSLDGGYSYNSPLHF
. TRBJ2-1 . TRBV7-6 TGTGCCAGCAGTAGAGCCAATGAGCAGTTCTTC CASSRANEQFF
. TRBJ2-5 TRBD2 TRBV5-1 TGCGCCAGCAGATTCGGGACTAGCGGGGGAGAGACCCAGTACTTC CASRFGTSGGETQYF
. TRBJ1-1 TRBD1 TRBV15 TGTGCCACCAGCTCTCGCACAGGGGGGGGATCCCAAACTTTCTTT CATSSRTGGGSQTFF
. TRBJ1-2 . TRBV21-1 TGTGCCAGCAGCGACAGGGATGGCTACACCTTC CASSDRDGYTF
few TRBJ1-4 . TRBV2 TGTGCCATCCGGGAGAGCGGTGAAAAACTGTTTTTT CAIRESGEKLFF
. TRBJ1-1 . TRBV3-1/TRBV3-2 TGTGCCAGCAGCCAAGAGTCTCGGGGGACTGAAGCTTTCTTT CASSQESRGTEAFF
. TRBJ1-3 . TRBV19 TGTGCCAGTAGATACGACGGAACTAGCTCTGGAAACACCATATATTTT CASRYDGTSSGNTIYF
few TRBJ2-1 TRBD2 TRBV14 TGTGCCAGCAGTTCCCGGGGCGGGGGGTACAATGAGCAGTTCTTC CASSSRGGGYNEQFF
. TRBJ2-5 TRBD2 TRBV7-8 TGTGCCAGCAGCTTAGCGGGACTAGCGGGAGGGGACGGTGGGTCCCAGTACTTC CASSLAGLAGGDGGSQYF
. TRBJ2-1 TRBD2 TRBV27 TGTGCCAGCAGTTTAGGTAGACTAGCGGAGCGAGAGCAGTTCTTC CASSLGRLAEREQFF
. TRBJ1-2 TRBD1 TRBV6-1 TGTGCCAGCAGTGAAGCGCGCGGACAGGGCTATGGCTACACCTTC CASSEARGQGYGYTF
. TRBJ1-5 TRBD1 TRBV19 TGTGCCAGTAGTCGCGACAGGGACAATCAGCCCCAGCATTTT CASSRDRDNQPQHF
. TRBJ2-7 . TRBV20-1 TGCAGTGCTAGATCCAATACGGTGCAGTACTTC CSARSNTVQYF
. TRBJ1-6 TRBD1 TRBV9 TGTGCCAGCAGCTCACAGGGGAGTTTTAGACCCCTCCACTTT CASSSQGSFRPLHF
. TRBJ2-1 TRBD2 TRBV19 TGTGCCAGTAGTATCCGGCGGGGGGCCAACAATGAGCAGTTCTTC CASSIRRGANNEQFF
. TRBJ1-1 . TRBV19 TGTGCCAGTAGTTCTAAAGGGGGAGGGCAGACCGCTGGTGGACGGACTGAAGCTTTCTTT CASSSKGGGQTAGGRTEAFF
. TRBJ1-2 . TRBV25-1 TGTGCCAGCAGTGAGGGCGACAGGAACTATGGCTACACCTTC CASSEGDRNYGYTF
. TRBJ1-1 TRBD1 TRBV7-9 TGTGCCAGCAGCTTAGCTAACCCGGACAGGGGGGCCGGCGCTTTCTTT CASSLANPDRGAGAFF
. TRBJ2-5 TRBD1 TRBV25-1 TGTGCCAGCAGTGCTGACAGGGGGAGAGGACAAGAGACCCAGTACTTC CASSADRGRGQETQYF
. TRBJ2-1 TRBD2 TRBV18 TGTGCCAGCTCTACGGCGGGGCTAGCGGGAGCTGGGCAGTTCTTC CASSTAGLAGAGQFF
few TRBJ1-4 . TRBV6-1 TGTGCCAGCAGTGAAGCGGGGGGGAGGTGGGTCAAACTGTTTTTT CASSEAGGRWVKLFF
. TRBJ2-6 TRBD1 TRBV9 TGTGCCAGCAGCGCCTCACGGGACAGGGGAGGTTCTGGGGCCAACGTCCTGACTTTC CASSASRDRGGSGANVLTF
. TRBJ1-1 TRBD1 TRBV6-5 TGTGCCAGCACGGACAGGGGCCTGAGGGCTTTCTTT CASTDRGLRAFF
. TRBJ1-1 . TRBV19 TGTGCCAGTAGTGTCCGGGGTGGGGAAGCTTTCTTT CASSVRGGEAFF
. TRBJ1-1 TRBD1 TRBV7-9 TGTGCCAGCAGCGGACAGGAGGGGACTGAAGCTTTCTTT CASSGQEGTEAFF
. TRBJ2-7 TRBD1 TRBV28 TGTGCCAGCAGTTTCACAGGGGGTCAGGCCTCCTACGAGCAGTACTTC CASSFTGGQASYEQYF
. TRBJ1-5 TRBD1 TRBV2 TGTGCCAGCAGAGGGACAGGGTATAATCAGCCCCAGCATTTT CASRGTGYNQPQHF
. TRBJ1-3 . TRBV7-7 TGTGCCAAATCCCCAGGGAGGAGCTCTGGAAACACCATATATTTT CAKSPGRSSGNTIYF
. TRBJ1-6 . TRBV7-2 TGTGCCAGCAGCTCCCTAATGTATAATTCACCCCTCCACTTT CASSSLMYNSPLHF
few TRBJ1-3 . TRBV7-9 TGTGCCAGCAGCCCCCGGTCGGGAGGGAAGTCTGGAAACACCATATATTTT CASSPRSGGKSGNTIYF
. TRBJ1-4 . TRBV18 TGTGCCAGCTCACCACGGAGAGATGAAAAACTGTTTTTT CASSPRRDEKLFF
. TRBJ2-2 TRBD1 TRBV11-3 TGTGCCAGCAGCTTAGCGGTGGGACGGACAGGGGGGACCGGGGAGCTGTTTTTT CASSLAVGRTGGTGELFF
. TRBJ1-5 TRBD1 TRBV2 TGTGCCAGCAGTGTCGTTCAGGGGGGATATAGCAATCAGCCCCAGCATTTT CASSVVQGGYSNQPQHF
. TRBJ1-2 TRBD1 TRBV7-9 TGTGCCAGCAGCCCTCCGACAGGGGAAGGTGGCTACACCTTC CASSPPTGEGGYTF
. TRBJ1-1 TRBD1 TRBV18 TGTGCCAGCTCACCAGTATCAGGGGGGACTGAAGCTTTCTTT CASSPVSGGTEAFF
few TRBJ2-2 TRBD2 TRBV5-1 TGCGCCAGCAGCTTAAGTCTGGGAGGGACCGGGGAGCTGTTTTTT CASSLSLGGTGELFF